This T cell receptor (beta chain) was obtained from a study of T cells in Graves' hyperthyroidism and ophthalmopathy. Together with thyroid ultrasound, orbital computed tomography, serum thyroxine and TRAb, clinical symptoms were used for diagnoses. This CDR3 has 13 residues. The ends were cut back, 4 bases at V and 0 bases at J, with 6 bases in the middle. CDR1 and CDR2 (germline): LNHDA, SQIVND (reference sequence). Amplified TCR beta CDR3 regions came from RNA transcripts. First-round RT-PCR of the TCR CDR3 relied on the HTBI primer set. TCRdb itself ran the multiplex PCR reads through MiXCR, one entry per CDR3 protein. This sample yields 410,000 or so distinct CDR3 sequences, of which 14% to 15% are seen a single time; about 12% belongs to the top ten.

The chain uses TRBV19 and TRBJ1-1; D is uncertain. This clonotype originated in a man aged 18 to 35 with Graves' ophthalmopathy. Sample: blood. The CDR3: CASSNQVNTEAFF. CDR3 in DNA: TGTGCCAGTAGTAACCAGGTGAACACTGAAGCTTTCTTT.